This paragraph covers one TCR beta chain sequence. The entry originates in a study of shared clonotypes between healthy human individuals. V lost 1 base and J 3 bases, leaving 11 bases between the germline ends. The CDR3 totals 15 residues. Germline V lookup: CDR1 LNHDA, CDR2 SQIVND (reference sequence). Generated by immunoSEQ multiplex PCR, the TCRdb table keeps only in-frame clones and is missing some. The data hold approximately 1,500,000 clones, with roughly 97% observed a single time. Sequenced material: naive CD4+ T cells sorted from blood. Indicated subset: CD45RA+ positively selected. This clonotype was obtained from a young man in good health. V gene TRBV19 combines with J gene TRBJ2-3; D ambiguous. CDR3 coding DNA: TGTGCCAGTAGTATAGGTGGGTCTAGAACAGATACGCAGTATTTT. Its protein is CASSIGGSRTDTQYF.